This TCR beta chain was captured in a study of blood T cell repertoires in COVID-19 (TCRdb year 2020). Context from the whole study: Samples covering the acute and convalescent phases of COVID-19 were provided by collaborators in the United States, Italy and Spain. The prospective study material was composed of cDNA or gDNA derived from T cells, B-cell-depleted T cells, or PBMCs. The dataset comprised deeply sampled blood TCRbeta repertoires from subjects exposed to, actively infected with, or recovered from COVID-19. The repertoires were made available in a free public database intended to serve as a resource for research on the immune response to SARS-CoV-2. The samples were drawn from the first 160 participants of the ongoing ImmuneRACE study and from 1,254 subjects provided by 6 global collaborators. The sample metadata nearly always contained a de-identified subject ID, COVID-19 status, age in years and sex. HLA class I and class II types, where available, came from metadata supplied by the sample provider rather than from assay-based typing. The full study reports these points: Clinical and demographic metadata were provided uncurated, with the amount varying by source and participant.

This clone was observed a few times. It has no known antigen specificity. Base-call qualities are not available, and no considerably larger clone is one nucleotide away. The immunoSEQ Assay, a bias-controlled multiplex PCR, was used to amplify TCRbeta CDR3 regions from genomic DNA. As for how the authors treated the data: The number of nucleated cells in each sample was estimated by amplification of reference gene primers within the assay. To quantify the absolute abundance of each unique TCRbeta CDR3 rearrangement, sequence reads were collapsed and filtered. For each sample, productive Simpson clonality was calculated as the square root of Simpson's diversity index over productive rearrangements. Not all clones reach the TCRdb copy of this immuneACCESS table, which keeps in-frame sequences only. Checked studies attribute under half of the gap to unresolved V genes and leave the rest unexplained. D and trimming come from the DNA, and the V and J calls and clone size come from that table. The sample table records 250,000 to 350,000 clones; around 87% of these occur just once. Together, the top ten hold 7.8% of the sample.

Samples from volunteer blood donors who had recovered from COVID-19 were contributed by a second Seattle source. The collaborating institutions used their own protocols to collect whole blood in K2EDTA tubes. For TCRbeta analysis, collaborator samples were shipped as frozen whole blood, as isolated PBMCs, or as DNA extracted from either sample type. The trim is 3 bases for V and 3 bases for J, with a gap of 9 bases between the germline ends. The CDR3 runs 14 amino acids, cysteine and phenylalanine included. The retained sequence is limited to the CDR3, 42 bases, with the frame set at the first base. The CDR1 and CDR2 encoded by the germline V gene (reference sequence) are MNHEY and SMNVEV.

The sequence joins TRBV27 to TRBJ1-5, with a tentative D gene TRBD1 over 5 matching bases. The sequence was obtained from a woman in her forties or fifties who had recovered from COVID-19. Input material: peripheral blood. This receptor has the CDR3 CASSLGGPNQPQHF. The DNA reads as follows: TGTGCCAGCAGTTTGGGGGGACCCAATCAGCCCCAGCATTTT.